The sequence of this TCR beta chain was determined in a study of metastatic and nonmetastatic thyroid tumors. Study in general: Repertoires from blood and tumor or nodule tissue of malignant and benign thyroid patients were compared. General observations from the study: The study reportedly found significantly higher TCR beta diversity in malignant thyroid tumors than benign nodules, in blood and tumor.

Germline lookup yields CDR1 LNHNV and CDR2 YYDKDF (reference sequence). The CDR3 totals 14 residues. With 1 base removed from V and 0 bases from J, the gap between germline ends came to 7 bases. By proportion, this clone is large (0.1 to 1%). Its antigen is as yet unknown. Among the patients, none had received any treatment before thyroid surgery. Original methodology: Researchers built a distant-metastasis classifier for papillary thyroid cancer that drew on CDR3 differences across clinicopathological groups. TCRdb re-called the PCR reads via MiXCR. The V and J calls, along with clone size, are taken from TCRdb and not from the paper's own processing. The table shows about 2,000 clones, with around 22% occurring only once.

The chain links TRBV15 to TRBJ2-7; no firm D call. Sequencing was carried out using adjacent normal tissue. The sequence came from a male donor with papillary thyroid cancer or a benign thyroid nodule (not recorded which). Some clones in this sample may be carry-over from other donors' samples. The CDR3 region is CATSRGETSYEQYF. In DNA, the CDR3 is TGTGCCACCAGCAGAGGGGAAACCTCCTACGAGCAGTACTTC.